This T cell receptor (beta chain) was identified during a study of graft-versus-host responses after intestinal transplantation. On the study more broadly: Recipients got multivisceral, liver-intestinal, or isolated intestinal transplants. Anti-thymocyte globulin induction, then tacrolimus and steroids for two to four years, went to all recipients. The study, taken as a whole, reports: GvH clones were identified in recipient marrow, with some first appearing in ileum or blood.

The data were produced by immunoSEQ multiplex PCR, yet TCRdb's version contains in-frame clones alone and is incomplete. Altogether 85,000 to 130,000 clones are present, roughly 84% being singletons, with the ten largest covering around 0.9%. From germline, CDR1 is LNHNV and CDR2 YYDKDF (reference sequence). The CDR3 is 16 residues long. The V segment lost 1 base and the J segment 4 bases; nucleotides outside the gene matches: 6. For this clone: Its antigen is as yet unknown.

This chain links TRBV15 with TRBJ1-5, with TRBD1 matching 8 bases. The TCR sequence derives from a human donor who received an intestinal transplant. The material was unstimulated CD4+ T cells sorted from spleen or lymph node cells, obtained before intestinal transplant. CDR3 residues: CATSRAGGETNQPQHF. The DNA of the CDR3 is TGTGCCACCAGCAGAGCAGGGGGCGAAACAAATCAGCCCCAGCATTTT.